The 15 T cell receptor beta chains below were found in one sample sequenced in a study of blood T cell repertoires in COVID-19. TCRdb's copy holds only in-frame clones and misses some; the assay was immunoSEQ multiplex PCR. The sample carries some 190,000 clones, around nine tenths recorded once. Specimen: peripheral blood. The origin of the receptors is a young man with acute or convalescent COVID-19.

The CDR3 region has the DNA TGTGCCAGCAGCTTAGCGAGGGGGCGAAATGAAAAACTGTTTTTT. Amino acids: CASSLARGRNEKLFF. This chain joins TRBV13 and TRBJ1-4; 7 bases map to TRBD1. The CDR3 is 15 residues long. The ends lost 1 base at V and 5 bases at J; junction bases unmatched: 4. Per germline, CDR1 PRHDT and CDR2 FYEKMQ (reference sequence).

This rearrangement joins TRBV19 to TRBJ2-5; 7 bases map to TRBD2. The V gene's germline CDR1 is LNHDA and CDR2 SQIVND (reference sequence). Germline trimming cut 8 bases from V and 4 bases from J; bases unmatched to any gene: 4. CDR3 length: 12 amino acids. The CDR3 DNA is TGTGCCAGTTCGGGAGGCGGAGAGACCCAGTACTTC. The encoded protein is CASSGGGETQYF. The complete variable domain, with remaining parts taken from reference TRBV19 and TRBJ2-5, reads DGGITQSPKYLFRKEGQNVTLSCEQNLNHDAMYWYRQDPGQGLRLIYYSQIVNDFQKGDIAEGYSVSREKKESFPLTVTSAQKNPTAFYLCASSGGGETQYFGPGTRLLVL.

V is TRBV7-2 and J is TRBJ2-1, with 7 positions matching TRBD1. V was clipped by 0 bases and J by 1 base; unmatched bases: 6. The CDR3 length is 17 residues. The germline V gene has CDR1 SGHTA and CDR2 FQGNSA. CDR3 amino acids: CASSLAARTGSYNEQFF. CDR3 in DNA: TGTGCCAGCAGCTTAGCTGCCAGGACAGGATCCTACAATGAGCAGTTCTTC.

The gene calls are TRBV6-5 and TRBJ2-7, with 7 bases matching TRBD1. The CDR3 covers 15 residues. CDR1 MNHEY and CDR2 SVGAGI come from the germline V gene. With 6 bases clipped from V and 6 bases from J, the junction kept 14 bases outside the gene matches. In DNA form, the CDR3 reads TGTGCCAGCAGACACAGACAGGGTGTATCGGTCGAGCAGTACTTC. Translation gives CASRHRQGVSVEQYF.

This clone was seen a handful of times. Its ends do not fully match the called genes, so a read error is possible. The chain is built from TRBV18 and TRBJ2-7; 9 bases align to TRBD2. The CDR3 length is 10 residues. Per germline, CDR1 KGHSH and CDR2 LQKENI. This CDR3 reads CASSLPGLAF. The CDR3, as DNA: TGTGCCAGCTCACTTCCGGGACTAGCATTC.

This chain joins TRBV6-5 and TRBJ2-5; D not certain. Trimming cost V 6 bases and J 3 bases, with 11 bases left between them. CDR1 MNHEY and CDR2 SVGAGI come from the germline V gene. The CDR3 totals 13 residues. CDR3 nucleotide sequence: TGTGCCAGCAGCCGCGGCGAGGAAGAGACCCAGTACTTC. Translation gives CASSRGEEETQYF.

V usage is TRBV9 and J usage is TRBJ2-2, with D possibly being TRBD1 (6 bases). V lost 2 bases, J lost 6 bases, and 8 bases lay in between. The CDR3 runs to 13 residues. Germline V gives CDR1 SGDLS, CDR2 YYNGEE. CDR3 DNA sequence: TGTGCCAGCAGCGTTCAGGGGCCCGGGGAGCTGTTTTTT. Encoded protein: CASSVQGPGELFF.

The chain carries TRBV5-1 and TRBJ1-6; possibly TRBD1 for D (6 bases). The CDR3 has 16 residues. Germline V gene sequence: CDR1 SGHRS, CDR2 YFSETQ. Trimming left V 4 bases short and J 9 bases short, with 20 bases between. The CDR3 nucleotides are TGCGCCAGCAGCCCAGGAACAGGGCAGGGGAGTTCACCCCTCCACTTT. This encodes CASSPGTGQGSSPLHF.

The chain has TRBV7-8 and TRBJ2-1, with D possibly being TRBD2 (5 bases). V gave up 5 bases and J gave up 12 bases, with 11 bases separating them. Germline V gives CDR1 SGHVS, CDR2 FQNEAQ. The CDR3 loop spans 11 amino acids. In DNA, the CDR3 is TGTGCCAGCAGCGCGAATGAGGGGCAGTTCTTC. This encodes CASSANEGQFF.

This chain uses TRBV5-1 with TRBJ1-2; D ambiguous. The CDR3 has 13 residues. Germline V gene data show CDR1 as SGHRS and CDR2 as YFSETQ. V lost 1 base and J 9 bases, leaving 13 bases between the germline ends. This chain's CDR3 is CASSLSGVFSYTF. CDR3 sequence (DNA): TGCGCCAGCAGCTTGTCCGGGGTATTTAGCTACACCTTC.

This clone was observed a few times. The chain uses TRBV7-8 and TRBJ2-5; D might be TRBD1 (6 bases). Trimming shortened V by 0 bases and J by 2 bases, and 10 bases separated the two germline ends. This CDR3 region has 15 residues. Germline values: CDR1 SGHVS, CDR2 FQNEAQ. CDR3 loop: CASSLAGRGQETQYF. The DNA for the CDR3 is TGTGCCAGCAGCTTAGCTGGCAGGGGTCAAGAGACCCAGTACTTC.

The rearrangement joins TRBV28 to TRBJ2-7, with TRBD1 matching over 9 bases. With V trimmed by 5 bases and J by 0 bases, 8 bases remained unmatched. In germline, CDR1 is MDHEN, CDR2 SYDVKM. This CDR3 comprises 16 residues. The CDR3 nucleotides are TGTGCCAGCAGTCCGACCGGGACAGGGAGCTCCTACGAGCAGTACTTC. As protein: CASSPTGTGSSYEQYF.

J is TRBJ2-2 and V is TRBV25-1, with 7 bases fitting TRBD1. V was pared by 8 bases and J by 5 bases, with 14 bases of the junction left unmatched. Germline-derived CDR1 and CDR2 are MGHDK and SYGVNS. This CDR3 contains 16 residues. For the CDR3, the DNA is TGTGCCAGCGTCCGCGAGAGGGGGCGCGGAACCGGGGAGCTGTTTTTT. Its protein product is CASVRERGRGTGELFF.

The chain has TRBV5-6 and TRBJ2-5; 9 bases line up with TRBD1. There are 14 residues in the CDR3. After removal of 1 base from V and 5 bases from J, the junction contained 3 bases not matched to a gene. CDR1 is SGHDT and CDR2 is YYEEEE in the germline V gene. Written as DNA, the CDR3 is TGTGCCAGCAGCTTGAAAGGACAGGGGGAGACCCAGTACTTC. Amino acid sequence: CASSLKGQGETQYF.

The CDR3 nucleotides are TGTGCCAGCAGCCCCCCGGGGCTAGCGGGAGTCAATGAGCAGTTCTTC. It codes for CASSPPGLAGVNEQFF. This chain connects TRBV11-2 to TRBJ2-1, with TRBD2 identical over 10 bases. Per germline, CDR1 SGHAT and CDR2 FQNNGV. The CDR3 has 16 amino acids. J was trimmed by 6 bases and V by 5 bases; bases with no gene match: 10.